This record concerns one T cell receptor (beta chain) sequence. The data originate from a study of CD8 T cells in Susac syndrome. The overall study: Patients with Susac syndrome were therapy-naive, treated with corticosteroids, or treated with intravenous immunoglobulin alone when blood was collected.

CDR1 is SGDLS and CDR2 is YYNGEE in the germline V gene. The trim removed 4 bases at V and 3 bases at J, leaving 6 bases unmatched. This CDR3 has 14 amino acids. The authors reverse transcribed roughly 0.45 to 1 ug RNA with random hexamers. TCRdb itself ran the immunoSEQ multiplex PCR reads through MiXCR, one entry per CDR3 protein. The sample includes 95,000 to 150,000 distinct CDR3 sequences, about 93% of them seen just once. The rearrangement joins TRBV9 to TRBJ1-2, with TRBD1 identical over 7 bases. Sequencing was done on a sample of CD8+ T cells from PBMCs. The TCR originated in a human donor with Susac syndrome. The DNA of the CDR3 is TGTGCCAGCAGCTTCTCAGGGGGAGACTATGGCTACACCTTC. Its protein product is CASSFSGGDYGYTF.